This T cell receptor beta chain was recorded in a study of T-cell reconstitution after alpha-beta-depleted transplantation in children. The CDR3 has 16 amino acids. Trimming cost V 1 base and J 2 bases; bases outside gene matches: 5. Per the germline V gene, CDR1 is SGHVS and CDR2 is FNYEAQ. In this sample, this clonotype turned up once. Unique molecular identifiers were used in preparing the TCRbeta library. A single record per CDR3 protein comes from TCRdb applying MiXCR to the PCR reads. This repertoire shows about 270,000 distinct CDR3 sequences, approximately 9.6% found once; its top ten account for roughly 9.1%.

The origin of this receptor is a human donor who donated a stem cell graft to a child with SCID. The V and J genes are TRBV7-6 and TRBJ2-3, with TRBD2 matching 8 bases. The sample consisted of PBMCs from the stem cell graft donor, taken from the stem cell graft. The CDR3 loop is CASSLVGGGSTDTQYF. The CDR3 nucleotides read TGTGCCAGCAGCTTAGTAGGCGGGGGGTCCACAGATACGCAGTATTTT.